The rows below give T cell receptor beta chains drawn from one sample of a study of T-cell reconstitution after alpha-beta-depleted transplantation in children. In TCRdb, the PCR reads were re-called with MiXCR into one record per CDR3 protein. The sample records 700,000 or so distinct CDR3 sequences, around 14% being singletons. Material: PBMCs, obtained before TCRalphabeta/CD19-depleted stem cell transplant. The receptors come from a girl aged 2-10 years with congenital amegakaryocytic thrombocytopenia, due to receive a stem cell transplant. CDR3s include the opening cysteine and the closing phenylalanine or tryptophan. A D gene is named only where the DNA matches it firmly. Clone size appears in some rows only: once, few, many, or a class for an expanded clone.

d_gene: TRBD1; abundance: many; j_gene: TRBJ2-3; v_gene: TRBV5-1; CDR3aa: CASSPNRGTTDTQYF; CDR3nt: TGCGCCAGCAGCCCTAACAGGGGGACCACAGATACGCAGTATTTT
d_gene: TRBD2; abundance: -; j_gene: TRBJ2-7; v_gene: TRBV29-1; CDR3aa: CSVQTASGNYEQYF; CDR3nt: TGCAGCGTTCAAACGGCTAGCGGAAACTACGAGCAGTACTTC
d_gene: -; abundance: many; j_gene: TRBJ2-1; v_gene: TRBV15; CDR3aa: CATSRLNEQFF; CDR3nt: TGTGCCACCAGCAGACTGAATGAGCAGTTCTTC
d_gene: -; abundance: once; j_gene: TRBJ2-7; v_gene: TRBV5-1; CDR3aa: CASSLEVARGWREQYF; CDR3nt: TGCGCCAGCAGCTTGGAGGTAGCCAGGGGATGGCGCGAGCAGTACTTC
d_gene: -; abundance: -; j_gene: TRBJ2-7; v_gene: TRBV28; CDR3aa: CASATATTYEQYF; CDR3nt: TGTGCCAGCGCGACAGCTACCACCTACGAGCAGTACTTC
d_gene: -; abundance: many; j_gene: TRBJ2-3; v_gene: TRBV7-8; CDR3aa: CASSLLATTQYF; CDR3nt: TGTGCCAGCAGCTTACTAGCGACTACGCAGTATTTT
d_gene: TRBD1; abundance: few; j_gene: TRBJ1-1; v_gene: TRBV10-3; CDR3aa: CAITGQGDTEAFF; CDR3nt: TGTGCCATCACCGGACAGGGGGACACTGAAGCTTTCTTT
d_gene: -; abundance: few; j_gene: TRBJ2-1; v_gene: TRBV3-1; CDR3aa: CASSHVWGSLDEQFF; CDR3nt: TGTGCCAGCAGCCACGTGTGGGGGTCCCTCGATGAGCAGTTCTTC
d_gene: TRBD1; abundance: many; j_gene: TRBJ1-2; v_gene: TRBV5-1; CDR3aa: CASSSDTGGNGYTF; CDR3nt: TGCGCCAGCAGCTCAGACACAGGGGGGAATGGCTACACCTTC
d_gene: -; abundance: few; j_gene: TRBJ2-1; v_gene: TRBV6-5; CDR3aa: CASSYSITGAQDNEQFF; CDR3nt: TGTGCCAGCAGTTACTCGATAACGGGGGCGCAAGACAATGAGCAGTTCTTC
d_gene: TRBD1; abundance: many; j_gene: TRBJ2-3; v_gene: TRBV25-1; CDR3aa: CASSEGQGAGTDTQYF; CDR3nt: TGTGCCAGCAGTGAAGGACAGGGGGCCGGGACAGATACGCAGTATTTT
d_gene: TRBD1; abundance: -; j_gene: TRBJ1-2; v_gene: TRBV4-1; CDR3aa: CASSRGQGAIGYTF; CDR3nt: TGCGCCAGCAGCCGAGGACAGGGGGCGATCGGCTACACCTTC
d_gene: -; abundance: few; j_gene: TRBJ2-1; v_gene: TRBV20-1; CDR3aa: CSARDPRQKHNEQFF; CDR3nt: TGCAGTGCTAGAGATCCTAGACAGAAACACAATGAGCAGTTCTTC
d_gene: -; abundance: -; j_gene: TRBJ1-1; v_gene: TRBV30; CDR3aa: CAWSATSIGVGAFF; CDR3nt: TGTGCCTGGAGTGCGACTAGCATTGGGGTTGGAGCTTTCTTT
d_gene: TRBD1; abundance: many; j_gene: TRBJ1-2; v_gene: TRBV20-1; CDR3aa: CSAGPTGNGYTF; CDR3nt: TGCAGTGCTGGGCCGACAGGGAATGGCTACACCTTC
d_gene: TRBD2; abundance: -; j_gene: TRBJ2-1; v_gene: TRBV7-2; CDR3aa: CASSHWASGSYNEQFF; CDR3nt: TGTGCCAGCAGCCACTGGGCTAGCGGGAGCTACAATGAGCAGTTCTTC
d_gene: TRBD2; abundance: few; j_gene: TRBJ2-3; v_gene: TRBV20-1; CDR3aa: CSSDQPGLAGEIGDTQYF; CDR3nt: TGCAGTTCTGACCAACCGGGACTAGCGGGAGAGATCGGCGATACGCAGTATTTT
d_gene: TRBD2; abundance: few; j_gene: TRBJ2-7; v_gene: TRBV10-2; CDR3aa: CASGAGVYEQYF; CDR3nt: TGCGCCAGTGGGGCGGGAGTATACGAGCAGTACTTC
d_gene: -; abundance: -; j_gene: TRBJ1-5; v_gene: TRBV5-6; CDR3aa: CASSLFSLDQPQHF; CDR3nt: TGTGCCAGCAGCTTGTTCAGCTTAGATCAGCCCCAGCATTTT
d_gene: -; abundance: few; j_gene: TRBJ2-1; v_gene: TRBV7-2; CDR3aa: CASSLVPPGEQFF; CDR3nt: TGTGCCAGCAGCTTAGTGCCCCCAGGGGAGCAGTTCTTC
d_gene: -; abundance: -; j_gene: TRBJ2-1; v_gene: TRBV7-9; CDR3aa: CASSLSGWDEQFF; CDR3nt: TGTGCCAGCAGCTTAAGTGGTTGGGATGAGCAGTTCTTC
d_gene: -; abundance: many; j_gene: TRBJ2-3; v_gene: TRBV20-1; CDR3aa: CSARPNLRGTQYF; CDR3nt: TGCAGTGCTAGACCAAACCTACGTGGTACGCAGTATTTT
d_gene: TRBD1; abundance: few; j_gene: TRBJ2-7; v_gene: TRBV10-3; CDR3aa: CAISDGTAGYEQYF; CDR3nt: TGTGCCATCAGTGATGGGACAGCAGGGTACGAGCAGTACTTC
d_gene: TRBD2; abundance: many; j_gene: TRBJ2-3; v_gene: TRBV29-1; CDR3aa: CSVEDESFGGARYYTQYF; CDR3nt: TGCAGCGTTGAAGATGAGTCTTTCGGGGGGGCGAGGTACTATACGCAGTATTTT
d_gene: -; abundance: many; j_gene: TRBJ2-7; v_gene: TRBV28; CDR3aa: CASGTTEQYF; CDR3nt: TGTGCCAGCGGCACTACCGAGCAGTACTTC
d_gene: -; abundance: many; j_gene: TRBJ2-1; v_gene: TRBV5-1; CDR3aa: CASSLQDQGNEQFF; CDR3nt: TGCGCCAGCAGCTTACAAGATCAGGGGAATGAGCAGTTCTTC
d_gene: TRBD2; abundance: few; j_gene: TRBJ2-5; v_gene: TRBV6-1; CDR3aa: CASSELSAGGSTARGTQYF; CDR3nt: TGTGCCAGCAGTGAACTTTCCGCGGGAGGATCGACGGCGAGAGGGACCCAGTACTTC
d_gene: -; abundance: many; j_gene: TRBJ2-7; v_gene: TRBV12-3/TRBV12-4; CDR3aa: CASSLDGVYEQYF; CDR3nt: TGTGCCAGCAGTTTAGACGGAGTCTACGAGCAGTACTTC
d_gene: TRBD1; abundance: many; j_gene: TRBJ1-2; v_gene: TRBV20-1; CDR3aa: CSASRGGQGYYGYTF; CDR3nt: TGCAGTGCTAGTCGAGGGGGACAGGGGTACTATGGCTACACCTTC
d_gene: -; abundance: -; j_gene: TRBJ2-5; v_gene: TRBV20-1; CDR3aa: CSARASDPQETQYF; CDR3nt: TGCAGTGCTAGAGCGAGCGATCCTCAAGAGACCCAGTACTTC
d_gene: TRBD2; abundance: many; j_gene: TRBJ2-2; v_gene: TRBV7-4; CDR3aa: CEPSKDPSGHTGELFF; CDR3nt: TGCGAGCCTTCAAAGGATCCTAGCGGCCACACCGGGGAGCTGTTTTTT
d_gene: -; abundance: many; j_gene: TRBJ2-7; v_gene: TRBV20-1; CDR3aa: CSAKAGTNAYAQYF; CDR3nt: TGCAGTGCTAAAGCAGGGACGAACGCCTACGCGCAGTACTTC
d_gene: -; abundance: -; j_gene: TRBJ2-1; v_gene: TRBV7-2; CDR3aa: CASSLQQSYNEQFF; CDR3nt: TGTGCCAGCAGCTTACAACAGAGCTACAATGAGCAGTTCTTC
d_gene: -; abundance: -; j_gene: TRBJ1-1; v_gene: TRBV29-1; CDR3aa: CSVVLYGRDFENTEAFF; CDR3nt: TGCAGCGTCGTCTTATATGGCCGCGACTTTGAGAACACTGAAGCTTTCTTT
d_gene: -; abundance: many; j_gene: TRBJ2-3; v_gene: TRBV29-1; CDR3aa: CSVQDSAGYSTDTQYF; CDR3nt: TGCAGCGTACAAGATTCCGCGGGTTATAGCACAGATACGCAGTATTTT
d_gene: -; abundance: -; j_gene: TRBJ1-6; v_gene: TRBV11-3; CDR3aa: CASSSVGYNSPLHF; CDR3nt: TGTGCCAGCAGCTCGGTTGGCTATAATTCACCCCTCCACTTT
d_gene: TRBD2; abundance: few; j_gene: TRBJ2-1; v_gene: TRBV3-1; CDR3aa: CASSPVGTSGPLSYNEQFF; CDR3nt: TGTGCCAGCAGCCCAGTCGGGACTAGCGGGCCACTCTCCTACAATGAGCAGTTCTTC
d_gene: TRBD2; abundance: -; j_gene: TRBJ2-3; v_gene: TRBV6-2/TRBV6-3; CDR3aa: CASSYATGTSADTQYF; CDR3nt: TGTGCCAGCAGTTACGCCACTGGGACTAGCGCAGATACGCAGTATTTT
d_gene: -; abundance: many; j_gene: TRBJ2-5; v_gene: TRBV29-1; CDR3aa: CSVVSEKGETQYF; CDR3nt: TGCAGCGTTGTAAGCGAGAAGGGAGAGACCCAGTACTTC
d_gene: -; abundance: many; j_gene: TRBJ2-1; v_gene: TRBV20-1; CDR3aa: CSARLGDYEQFF; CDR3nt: TGCAGTGCAAGACTCGGCGACTATGAGCAGTTCTTC
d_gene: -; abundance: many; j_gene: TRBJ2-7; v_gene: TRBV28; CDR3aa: CASSFTAAGEQYF; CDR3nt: TGTGCCAGCAGTTTTACTGCCGCGGGCGAGCAGTACTTC
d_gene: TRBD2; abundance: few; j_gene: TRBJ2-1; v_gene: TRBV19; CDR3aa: CASVTGTSGYNEQFF; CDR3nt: TGTGCCAGTGTCACCGGGACTAGCGGCTACAATGAGCAGTTCTTC
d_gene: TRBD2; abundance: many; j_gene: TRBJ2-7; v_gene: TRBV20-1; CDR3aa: CSAIPLLSREGECYEQYF; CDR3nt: TGCAGTGCTATCCCGCTCCTATCGCGGGAGGGCGAATGTTACGAGCAGTACTTC
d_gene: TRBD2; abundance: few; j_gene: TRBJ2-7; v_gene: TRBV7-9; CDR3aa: CASSLARGGFSYEQYF; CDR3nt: TGTGCCAGCAGCTTAGCACGCGGGGGTTTTTCCTACGAGCAGTACTTC
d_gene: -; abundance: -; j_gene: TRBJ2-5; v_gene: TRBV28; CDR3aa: CASSFGVWTQYF; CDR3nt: TGTGCCAGCAGTTTCGGGGTCTGGACCCAGTACTTC
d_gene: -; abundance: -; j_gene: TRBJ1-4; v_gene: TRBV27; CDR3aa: CATAVTGWTNEKLFF; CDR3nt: TGTGCCACCGCGGTTACGGGTTGGACTAATGAAAAACTGTTTTTT
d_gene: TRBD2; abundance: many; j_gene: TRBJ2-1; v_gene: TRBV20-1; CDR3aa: CSAGTSGTREQFF; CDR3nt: TGCAGTGCAGGGACTAGCGGGACCCGTGAGCAGTTCTTC
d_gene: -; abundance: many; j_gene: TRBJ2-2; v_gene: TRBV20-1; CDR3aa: CSATTGTFVTGELFF; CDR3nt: TGCAGTGCCACCACCGGGACTTTCGTTACGGGGGAGCTGTTTTTT